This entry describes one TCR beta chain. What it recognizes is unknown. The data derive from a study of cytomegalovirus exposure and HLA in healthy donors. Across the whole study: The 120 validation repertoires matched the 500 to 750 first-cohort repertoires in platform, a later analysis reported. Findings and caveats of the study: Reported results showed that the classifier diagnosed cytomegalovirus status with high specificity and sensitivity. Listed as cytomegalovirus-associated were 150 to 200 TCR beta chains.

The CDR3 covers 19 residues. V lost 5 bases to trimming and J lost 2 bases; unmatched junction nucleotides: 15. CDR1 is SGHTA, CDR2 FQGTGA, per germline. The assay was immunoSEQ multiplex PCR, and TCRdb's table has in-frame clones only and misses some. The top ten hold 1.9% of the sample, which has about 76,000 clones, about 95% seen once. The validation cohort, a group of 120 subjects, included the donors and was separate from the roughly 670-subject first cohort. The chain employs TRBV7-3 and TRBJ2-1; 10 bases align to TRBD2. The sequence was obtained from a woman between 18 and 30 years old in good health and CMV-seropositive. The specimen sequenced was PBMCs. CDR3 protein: CASSPSGPRTSGAYNEQFF. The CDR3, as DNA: TGTGCCAGCAGCCCATCCGGGCCGCGGACTAGCGGCGCCTACAATGAGCAGTTCTTC.